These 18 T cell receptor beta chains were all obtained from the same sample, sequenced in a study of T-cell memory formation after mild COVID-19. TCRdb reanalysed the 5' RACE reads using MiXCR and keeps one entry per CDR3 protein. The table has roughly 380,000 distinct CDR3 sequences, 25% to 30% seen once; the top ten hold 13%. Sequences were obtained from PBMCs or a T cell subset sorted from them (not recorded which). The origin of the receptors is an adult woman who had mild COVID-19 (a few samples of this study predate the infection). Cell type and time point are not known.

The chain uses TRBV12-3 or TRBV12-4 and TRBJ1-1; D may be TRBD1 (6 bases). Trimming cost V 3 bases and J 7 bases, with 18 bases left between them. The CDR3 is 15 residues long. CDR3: CASSFLWGGPDEAFF. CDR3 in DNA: TGTGCCAGCAGTTTCCTATGGGGGGGGCCGGATGAAGCTTTCTTT.

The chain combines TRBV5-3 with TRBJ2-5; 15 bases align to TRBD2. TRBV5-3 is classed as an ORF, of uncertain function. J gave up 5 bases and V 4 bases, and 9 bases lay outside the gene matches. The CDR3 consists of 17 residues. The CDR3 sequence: CARSEGLAGGLLETQYF. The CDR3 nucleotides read TGTGCCAGAAGCGAGGGACTAGCGGGGGGATTATTGGAGACCCAGTACTTC.

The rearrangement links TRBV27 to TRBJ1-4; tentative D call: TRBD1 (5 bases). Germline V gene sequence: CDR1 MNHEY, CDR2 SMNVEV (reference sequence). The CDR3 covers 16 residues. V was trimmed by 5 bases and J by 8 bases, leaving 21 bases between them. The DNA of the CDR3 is TGTGCCAGCAGTCTCCGAGGACTCGGGACCCGGGAAAAACTGTTTTTT. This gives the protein CASSLRGLGTREKLFF.

The CDR3 DNA reads as TGTGCCAGCAGTTCAAAGAGCGGGGCCAACACCGGGGAGCTGTTTTTT. Translating it yields CASSSKSGANTGELFF. The chain carries TRBV7-2 and TRBJ2-2; 7 nucleotides agree with TRBD2. The CDR3 has 16 residues. V gave up 6 bases and J gave up 2 bases; unmatched junction bases: 9. The germline gives CDR1 SGHTA, CDR2 FQGNSA.

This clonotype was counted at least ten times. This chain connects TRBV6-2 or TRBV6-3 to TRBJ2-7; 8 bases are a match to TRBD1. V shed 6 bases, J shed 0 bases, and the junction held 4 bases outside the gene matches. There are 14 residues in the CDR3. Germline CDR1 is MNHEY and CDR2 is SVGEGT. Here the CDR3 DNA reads TGTGCCAGCAGGACCGGGACAGGCTCCTACGAGCAGTACTTC. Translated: CASRTGTGSYEQYF.

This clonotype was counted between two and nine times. As DNA, the CDR3 is TGTGCAAGTCGCTTAACGTGGCTACTCACAGATACGCAGTATTTT. Translation: CASRLTWLLTDTQYF. The rearrangement joins TRBV12-2 to TRBJ2-3. TRBV12-2 is a pseudogene segment. The CDR3 has 15 amino acids.

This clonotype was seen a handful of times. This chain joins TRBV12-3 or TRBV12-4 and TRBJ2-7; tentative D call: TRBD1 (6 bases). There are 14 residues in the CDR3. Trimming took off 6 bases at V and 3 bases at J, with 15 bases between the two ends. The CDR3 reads CASSVTGFNYEQYF. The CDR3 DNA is TGTGCCAGCAGCGTCACAGGGTTCAACTACGAGCAGTACTTC.

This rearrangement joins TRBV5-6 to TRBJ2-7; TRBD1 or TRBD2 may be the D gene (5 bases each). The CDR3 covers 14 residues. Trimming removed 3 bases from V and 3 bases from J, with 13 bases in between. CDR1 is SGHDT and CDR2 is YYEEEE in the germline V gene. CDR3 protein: CASSSLGDGYEQYF. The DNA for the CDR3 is TGTGCCAGCAGCTCACTCGGGGACGGCTACGAGCAGTACTTC.

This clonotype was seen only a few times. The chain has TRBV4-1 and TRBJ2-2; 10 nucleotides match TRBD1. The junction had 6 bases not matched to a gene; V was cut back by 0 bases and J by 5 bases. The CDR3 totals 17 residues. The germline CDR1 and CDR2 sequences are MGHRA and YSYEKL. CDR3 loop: CASSQDVAGQGTGELFF. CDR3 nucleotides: TGCGCCAGCAGCCAAGATGTGGCGGGACAGGGGACCGGGGAGCTGTTTTTT.

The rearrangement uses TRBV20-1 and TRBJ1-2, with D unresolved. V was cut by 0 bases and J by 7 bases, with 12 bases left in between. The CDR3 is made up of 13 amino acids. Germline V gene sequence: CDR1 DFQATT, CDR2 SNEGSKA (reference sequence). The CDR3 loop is CSARDPPQTGYTF. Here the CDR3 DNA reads TGCAGTGCTAGAGACCCCCCCCAAACTGGCTACACCTTC.

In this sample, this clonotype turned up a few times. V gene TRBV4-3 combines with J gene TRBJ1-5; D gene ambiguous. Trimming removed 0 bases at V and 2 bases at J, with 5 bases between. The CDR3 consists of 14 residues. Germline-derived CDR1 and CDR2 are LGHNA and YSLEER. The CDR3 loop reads CASSQDWGNQPQHF. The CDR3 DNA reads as TGCGCCAGCAGCCAAGATTGGGGCAATCAGCCCCAGCATTTT.

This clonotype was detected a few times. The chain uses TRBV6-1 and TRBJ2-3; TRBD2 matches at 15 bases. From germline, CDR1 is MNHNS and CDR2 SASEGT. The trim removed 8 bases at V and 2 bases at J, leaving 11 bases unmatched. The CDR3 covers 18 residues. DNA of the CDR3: TGTGCCAGCGGCGGACTAGCGGGGGGGTTCAGAACCACAGATACGCAGTATTTT. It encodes CASGGLAGGFRTTDTQYF.

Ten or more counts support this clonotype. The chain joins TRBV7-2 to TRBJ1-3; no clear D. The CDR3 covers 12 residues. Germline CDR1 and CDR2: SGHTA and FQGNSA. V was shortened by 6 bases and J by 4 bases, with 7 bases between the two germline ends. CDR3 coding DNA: TGTGCCAGCAGTTTACAAGGAAACACCATATATTTT. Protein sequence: CASSLQGNTIYF. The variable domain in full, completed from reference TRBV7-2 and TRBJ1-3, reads GAGVSQSPSNKVTEKGKDVELRCDPISGHTALYWYRQSLGQGLEFLIYFQGNSAPDKSGLPSDRFSAERTGGSVSTLTIQRTQQEDSAVYLCASSLQGNTIYFGEGSWLTVV.

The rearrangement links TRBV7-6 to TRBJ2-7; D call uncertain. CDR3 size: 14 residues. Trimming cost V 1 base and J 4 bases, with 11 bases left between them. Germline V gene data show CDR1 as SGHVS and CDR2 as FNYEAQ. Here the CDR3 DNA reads TGTGCCAGCAGCTTAGAGGGATCCGAATACGAGCAGTACTTC. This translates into CASSLEGSEYEQYF.

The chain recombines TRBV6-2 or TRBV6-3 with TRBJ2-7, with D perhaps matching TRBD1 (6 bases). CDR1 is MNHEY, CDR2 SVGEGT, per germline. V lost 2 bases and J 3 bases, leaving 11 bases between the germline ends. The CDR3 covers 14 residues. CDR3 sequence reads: CASSYVQQGYEQYF. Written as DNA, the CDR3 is TGTGCCAGCAGTTACGTCCAACAGGGCTACGAGCAGTACTTC.

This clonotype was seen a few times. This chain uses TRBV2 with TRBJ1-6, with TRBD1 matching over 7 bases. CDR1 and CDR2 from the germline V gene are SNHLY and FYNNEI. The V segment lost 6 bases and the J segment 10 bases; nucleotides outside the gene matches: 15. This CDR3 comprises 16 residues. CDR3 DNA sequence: TGTGCCAGCAGCCGGGAGGGGGCTGCGTTCCACTCACCCCTCCACTTT. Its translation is CASSREGAAFHSPLHF.

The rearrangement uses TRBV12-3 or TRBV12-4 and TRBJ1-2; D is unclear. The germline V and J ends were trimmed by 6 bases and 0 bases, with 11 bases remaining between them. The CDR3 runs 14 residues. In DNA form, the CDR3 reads TGTGCCAGCAGCCTCCTCCGGGCTAACTATGGCTACACCTTC. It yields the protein CASSLLRANYGYTF.

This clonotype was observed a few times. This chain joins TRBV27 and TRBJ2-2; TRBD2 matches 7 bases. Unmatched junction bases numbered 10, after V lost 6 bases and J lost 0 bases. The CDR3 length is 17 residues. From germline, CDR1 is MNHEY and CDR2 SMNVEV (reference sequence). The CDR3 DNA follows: TGTGCCAGCAGCCCCAATTTAGGACTAGCGAACACCGGGGAGCTGTTTTTT. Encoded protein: CASSPNLGLANTGELFF.